The rows below give T cell receptor beta chains drawn from one sample of a study of T-cell memory formation after mild COVID-19. TCRdb re-derived calls from the 5' RACE reads in MiXCR, one entry per CDR3 protein. The data show about 560,000 distinct CDR3 sequences, roughly 18% seen once. Sequenced input: PBMCs or a T cell subset sorted from them (not recorded which). Receptors originate from an adult woman who had mild COVID-19 (a few samples of this study predate the infection). Cell type and time point are not known. Each CDR3 is given with its conserved first and last residue. Fields, in order: clone size, CDR3 length, V gene, J gene, D gene, CDR3 protein, CDR3 DNA. A D gene is named only where the DNA matches it firmly. A clone size is listed for some rows: how often the clone was seen (once, few, many), or a class if it is expanded.

>few|14|TRBV7-2|TRBJ1-2|.
CASSLVLVNYGYTF
TGTGCCAGCAGCTTAGTTCTGGTTAACTATGGCTACACCTTC
>few|16|TRBV7-3|TRBJ1-6|.
CASSLLRRDLNSPLHF
TGTGCCAGCAGCTTACTTCGCCGGGACCTTAATTCACCCCTCCACTTT
>.|15|TRBV12-3/TRBV12-4|TRBJ1-2|.
CASSPLRGHQNGYTF
TGTGCCAGCAGTCCACTCCGCGGGCATCAAAATGGCTACACCTTC
>.|18|TRBV11-2|TRBJ2-2|.
CASTPRMSGAGNTGELFF
TGTGCCAGCACTCCTCGGATGTCGGGGGCGGGGAACACCGGGGAGCTGTTTTTT
>once|14|TRBV11-3|TRBJ1-1|.
CASSLERQTNEAFF
TGTGCCAGCAGCTTAGAGAGGCAAACAAATGAAGCTTTCTTT
>few|14|TRBV11-2|TRBJ2-1|.
CASSLVETPNEQFF
TGTGCCAGCAGCTTAGTAGAAACACCAAATGAGCAGTTCTTC
>once|13|TRBV7-9|TRBJ1-4|.
CAGSGRSNEKLFF
TGTGCCGGCTCGGGGCGGAGTAATGAAAAACTGTTTTTT
>.|14|TRBV7-9|TRBJ1-2|.
CASSPGTSWHGYTF
TGTGCCAGCAGCCCAGGGACATCTTGGCATGGCTACACCTTC
>.|17|TRBV12-3/TRBV12-4|TRBJ2-3|TRBD1
CASSLPYPGQTTDTQYF
TGTGCCAGCAGTTTGCCCTATCCGGGACAGACCACAGATACGCAGTATTTT
>few|14|TRBV24-1|TRBJ1-2|.
CATSDPGEGYGYTF
TGTGCCACCAGTGATCCAGGGGAGGGGTATGGCTACACCTTC
>.|15|TRBV7-2|TRBJ1-1|TRBD1
CASSPRTGGGGEAFF
TGTGCCAGCAGCCCTCGGACAGGGGGCGGCGGTGAAGCTTTCTTT
>few|15|TRBV6-5|TRBJ1-6|.
CASGEGGPYNSPLHF
TGTGCCAGCGGGGAGGGAGGTCCCTATAATTCACCCCTCCACTTT
>.|12|TRBV2|TRBJ1-1|.
CASSAGDTEAFF
TGTGCCAGCAGTGCGGGGGACACTGAAGCTTTCTTT
>few|17|TRBV4-1|TRBJ2-5|TRBD2
CASSQVAGGRGGETQYF
TGCGCCAGCAGCCAAGTAGCGGGGGGCCGGGGAGGGGAGACCCAGTACTTC
>.|13|TRBV20-1|TRBJ1-1|.
CSARAGINTEAFF
TGCAGTGCTAGAGCGGGGATCAACACTGAAGCTTTCTTT
>many|14|TRBV29-1|TRBJ1-2|TRBD1
CSERQGASNYGYTF
TGCAGCGAAAGACAGGGGGCAAGTAACTATGGCTACACCTTC
>.|11|TRBV19|TRBJ1-1|.
CASNGGAEAFF
TGTGCCAGTAACGGGGGGGCTGAAGCTTTCTTT
>.|12|TRBV30|TRBJ2-7|.
CAWSRGNYEQYF
TGTGCCTGGAGTAGAGGGAACTACGAGCAGTACTTC
>few|14|TRBV12-3/TRBV12-4|TRBJ2-7|.
CASSLRSGYSEQYF
TGTGCCAGCAGTTTAAGGTCCGGTTACTCCGAGCAGTACTTC
>few|12|TRBV7-9|TRBJ1-5|TRBD1
CASTTGAQPQHF
TGTGCCAGCACGACAGGGGCTCAGCCCCAGCATTTT